Reported below is one TCR beta chain. This clonotype was observed a handful of times. Its antigen specificity is not known. Base qualities are missing; no much larger clone stands one base away. PBMCs were isolated by Ficoll-Paque density gradient centrifugation. This specimen belongs to a study of T-cell memory formation after mild COVID-19 (dated by TCRdb to the early 2020s). For the study in its entirety: TCR sequence clusters from the two donors were found to be largely donor specific. In a couple of donors, T-cell clones that expanded and contracted after mild COVID-19 were followed by sequencing TCRalpha and TCRbeta repertoires longitudinally. The cohort was made up of two young adult volunteers, one female and one male, who were previously healthy.

Study-wide conclusions, independent of this receptor: Some responding clones were detected in pre-infection memory, which suggested that pre-existing cross-reactive memory T cells had joined the SARS-CoV-2 response. Only a couple of mild cases were covered by the study, and larger cohorts that include severe cases with pre-infection samples were considered necessary. Whether the second-wave clones peaking on day 37 were SARS-CoV-2 specific was not confirmed. Contracting CD4+ clones were located mainly in the CM and EM memory subsets, whereas CD8+ clones were found to be enriched in EMRA. Clones that contracted from day 15 to 85 showed balanced CD4/CD8 phenotypes, whereas a second wave of clones that expanded from day 15 to 37 leaned towards CD4+.

The run used an Illumina NovaSeq 6000. TCRalpha and TCRbeta cDNA libraries were constructed by 5'RACE with constant-segment primers, with sample barcodes and unique molecular identifiers being introduced. RNA was extracted from every sample with Trizol reagent. The libraries were amplified in two PCR steps, and the second step added a second sample barcode and Illumina TruSeq adapters. Sequencing of the libraries was done on an Illumina NovaSeq, producing 2 x 150 bp paired-end reads. Per the source publication's procedure: Reads were demultiplexed and collapsed into UMI-guided consensus sequences with migec v1.2.7. Using mixcr v2.1.11, UMI consensuses were aligned to TRA and TRB V and J templates and then assembled into clonotypes. Expanded or contracted clonotypes were those called significant by both edgeR and NoisET, with noise models trained on biological replicates. For edgeR calls, a false discovery rate-adjusted p below 0.01 and a log2 fold-change threshold of 1 were applied. PCA with hierarchical clustering of max-normalized trajectories of the 1000 most abundant clonotypes was used as exploratory dynamics analysis. The CD4 or CD8 phenotype of responding clones was assigned using the separately sequenced CD4+ and CD8+ repertoires. TCRdb reprocessing: public reads trimmed at Q25 with fastp, clones called with MiXCR, in-frame beta chains kept. Here each entry gathers all rows of one CDR3 protein and keeps the most common genes and DNA. These V and J calls derive from TCRdb rather than the authors' analysis. This sample comprises roughly 310,000 distinct CDR3 sequences, 15% to 20% of them detected only once. Jointly, the top ten make up around 22% of the sample.

Measured from the cysteine to the phenylalanine, the CDR3 is 14 residues long. This entry keeps only the CDR3 DNA: 42 bases, framed from base 1. The junction shows trimming of 7 bases on V and 1 base on J, plus 11 bases between the germline ends. The CDR1 and CDR2 encoded by the germline V gene (reference sequence) are SGHKS and YYEKEE. The origin of this receptor is a man younger than 35 who had mild COVID-19 (a few samples of this study predate the infection). The sample titles of this study are shuffled in the database, so cell type and time point are left out; the donor was told from shared clones. The sample comprised PBMCs or a T cell subset sorted from them (not recorded which). The rearranged segments are TRBV5-5 and TRBJ2-2; TRBD1 is possibly the D segment (5 matching bases). The CDR3 region has the sequence CASGAFGNTGELFF. DNA sequence: TGTGCCAGCGGGGCGTTCGGGAACACCGGGGAGCTGTTTTTT.